This T cell receptor beta chain originates from a study of T cell responses to AZD1222 COVID-19 vaccine. The germline V and J ends were trimmed by 7 bases and 6 bases, with 27 bases remaining between them. Looked up from germline, CDR1 is SQVTM and CDR2 is ANQGSEA. The CDR3 sequence is 16 residues long. Assay: immunoSEQ multiplex PCR; the TCRdb copy retains only in-frame clones and omits some. The sample records 150,000 to 200,000 clones, 88% being singletons. The TCR comes from an adult who received the AZD1222 COVID-19 vaccine. The sequenced sample was peripheral blood, obtained 28 days after the second AZD1222 dose. The J gene is TRBJ1-1, the V gene TRBV29-1, with D possibly being TRBD1 (6 bases). The CDR3 DNA follows: TGCAGCGCACAGGGCCTTACCGGGACACAAGGGGCTGAAGCTTTCTTT. It translates to CSAQGLTGTQGAEAFF.